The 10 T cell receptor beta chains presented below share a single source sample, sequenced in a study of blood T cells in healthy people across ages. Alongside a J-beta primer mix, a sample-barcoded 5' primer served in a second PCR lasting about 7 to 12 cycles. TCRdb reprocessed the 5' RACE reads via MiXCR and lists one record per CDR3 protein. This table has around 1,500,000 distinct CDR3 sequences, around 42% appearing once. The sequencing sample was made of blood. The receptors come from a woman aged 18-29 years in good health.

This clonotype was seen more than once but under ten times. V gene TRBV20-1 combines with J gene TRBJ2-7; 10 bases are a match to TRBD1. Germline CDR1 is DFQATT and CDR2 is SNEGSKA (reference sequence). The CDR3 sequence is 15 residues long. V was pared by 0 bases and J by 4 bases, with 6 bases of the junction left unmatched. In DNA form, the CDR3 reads TGCAGTGCTAGAGATCTTAGGGACAGGGGATACGAGCAGTACTTC. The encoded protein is CSARDLRDRGYEQYF.

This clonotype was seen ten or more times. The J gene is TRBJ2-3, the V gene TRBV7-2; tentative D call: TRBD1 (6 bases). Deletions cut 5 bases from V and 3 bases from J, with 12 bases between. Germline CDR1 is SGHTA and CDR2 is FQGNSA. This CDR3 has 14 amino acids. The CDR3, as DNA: TGTGCCAGCAGCCTCGCGAGGGGGACAGATACGCAGTATTTT. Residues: CASSLARGTDTQYF.

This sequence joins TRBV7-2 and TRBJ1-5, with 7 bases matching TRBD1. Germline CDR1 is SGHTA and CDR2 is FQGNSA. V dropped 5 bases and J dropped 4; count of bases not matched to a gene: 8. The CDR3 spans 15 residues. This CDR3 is CASSRFGQANQPQHF. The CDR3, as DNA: TGTGCCAGCAGCCGCTTTGGACAGGCGAATCAGCCCCAGCATTTT.

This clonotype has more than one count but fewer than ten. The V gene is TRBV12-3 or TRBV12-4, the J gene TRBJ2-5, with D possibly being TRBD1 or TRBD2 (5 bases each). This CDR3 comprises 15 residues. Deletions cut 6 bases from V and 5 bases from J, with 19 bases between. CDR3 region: CASRQRDGAYETQYF. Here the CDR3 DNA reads TGTGCCAGCAGGCAAAGGGACGGAGCCTATGAGACCCAGTACTTC.

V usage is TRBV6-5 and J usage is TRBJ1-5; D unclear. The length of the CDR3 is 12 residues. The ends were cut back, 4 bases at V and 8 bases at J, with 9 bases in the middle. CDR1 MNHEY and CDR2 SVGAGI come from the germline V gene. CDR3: CASSCPGEPQHF. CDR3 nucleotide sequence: TGTGCCAGCAGTTGCCCCGGGGAGCCCCAGCATTTT.

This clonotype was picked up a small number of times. This chain's CDR3 is CASSLTVFGANVLTF. The CDR3 DNA sequence: TGTGCCAGCAGTTTAACGGTGTTTGGGGCCAACGTCCTGACTTTC. The chain employs TRBV12-3 or TRBV12-4 and TRBJ2-6, with D unclear. The CDR3 covers 15 residues. V was clipped by 2 bases and J by 3 bases, with 8 bases between them.

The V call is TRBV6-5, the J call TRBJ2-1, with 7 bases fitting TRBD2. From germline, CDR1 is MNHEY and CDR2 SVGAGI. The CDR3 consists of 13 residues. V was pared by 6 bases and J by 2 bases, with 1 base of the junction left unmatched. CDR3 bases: TGTGCCAGCAGACGGGGGGCCTACAATGAGCAGTTCTTC. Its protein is CASRRGAYNEQFF.

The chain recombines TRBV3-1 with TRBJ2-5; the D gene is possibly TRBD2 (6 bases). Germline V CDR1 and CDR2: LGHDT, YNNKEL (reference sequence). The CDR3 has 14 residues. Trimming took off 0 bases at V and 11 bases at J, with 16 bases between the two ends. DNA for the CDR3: TGTGCCAGCAGCCAAGATCTTGTGGGGGGTGAGCAGTACTTC. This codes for CASSQDLVGGEQYF.

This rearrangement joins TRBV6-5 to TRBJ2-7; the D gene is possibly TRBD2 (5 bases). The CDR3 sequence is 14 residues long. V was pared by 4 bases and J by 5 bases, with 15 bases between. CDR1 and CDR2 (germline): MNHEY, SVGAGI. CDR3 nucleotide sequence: TGTGCCAGCAGTTGCTCCCCCCCCGGGGACGAGCAGTACTTC. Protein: CASSCSPPGDEQYF.

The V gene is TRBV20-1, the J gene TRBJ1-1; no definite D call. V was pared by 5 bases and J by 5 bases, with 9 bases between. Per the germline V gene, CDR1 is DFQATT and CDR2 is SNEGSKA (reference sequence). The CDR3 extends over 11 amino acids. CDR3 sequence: CSAQWGTEAFF. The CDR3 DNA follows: TGCAGTGCTCAGTGGGGAACTGAAGCTTTCTTT.